Each of the 10 T cell receptor beta chains below was sequenced from the same sample in a study of blood T cell repertoires in COVID-19. This table comes from immunoSEQ multiplex PCR, and its TCRdb copy is limited to in-frame clones, with some not included. The repertoire has about 6,100 clones, around 90% of them found once; the top ten carry less than 55%. Specimen: peripheral blood. These receptors were taken from a human donor in a cohort sampled during active COVID-19.

The chain's CDR3 is CSASGGRGSYNEQFF. The CDR3 region has the DNA TGCAGTGCTAGTGGGGGGAGGGGCTCCTACAATGAGCAGTTCTTC. The chain is built from TRBV20-1 and TRBJ2-1; 7 nucleotides align to TRBD2. The CDR3 loop spans 15 amino acids. V lost 3 bases and J lost 0; bases outside the gene matches: 5. Germline CDR1 reads DFQATT; CDR2 reads SNEGSKA (reference sequence).

The gene calls are TRBV29-1 and TRBJ2-6, with a possible D match to TRBD1 (5 bases). The CDR3 runs to 15 residues. From germline, CDR1 is SQVTM and CDR2 ANQGSEA. Trimming left V 6 bases short and J 1 base short, with 13 bases between. CDR3 DNA: TGCAGCGTCTTCCAGCAGGGTTCTGGGGCCAACGTCCTGACTTTC. This encodes CSVFQQGSGANVLTF.

The sample holds a few counts of this clone. The chain carries TRBV19 and TRBJ1-5; D is uncertain. From germline, CDR1 is LNHDA and CDR2 SQIVND (reference sequence). The V and J ends lost 8 bases and 0 bases respectively, with 8 bases between them. The CDR3 extends over 13 amino acids. CDR3 nucleotide sequence: TGTGCCAGTCAGATTTCTAGCAATCAGCCCCAGCATTTT. Translation gives CASQISSNQPQHF.

This chain uses TRBV7-2 with TRBJ1-2; no reliable D call. CDR1 and CDR2 from the germline V gene are SGHTA and FQGNSA. V was clipped by 1 base and J by 4 bases, with 16 bases between them. The CDR3 contains 16 residues. The CDR3 reads CASSLGPPGFVYGYTF. CDR3 DNA sequence: TGTGCCAGCAGCTTAGGTCCTCCAGGATTCGTCTATGGCTACACCTTC. The whole variable domain, filled in from reference TRBV7-2 and TRBJ1-2, reads GAGVSQSPSNKVTEKGKDVELRCDPISGHTALYWYRQSLGQGLEFLIYFQGNSAPDKSGLPSDRFSAERTGGSVSTLTIQRTQQEDSAVYLCASSLGPPGFVYGYTFGSGTRLTVV.

This clone appeared a few times. J is TRBJ2-7 and V is TRBV7-3, with 8 positions matching TRBD2. With 1 base clipped from V and 3 bases from J, the junction kept 8 bases outside the gene matches. The CDR3 sequence is 16 residues long. Per germline, CDR1 SGHTA and CDR2 FQGTGA. CDR3 amino acids: CASSLRSALADYEQYF. Here the CDR3 DNA reads TGTGCCAGCAGCTTAAGGTCGGCACTAGCGGACTACGAGCAGTACTTC.

V is TRBV5-1 and J is TRBJ1-2; D remains unclear. The CDR3 is made up of 14 amino acids. The germline gives CDR1 SGHRS, CDR2 YFSETQ. V dropped 4 bases and J dropped 0 bases, with 10 bases sitting between them. The CDR3 DNA reads as TGCGCCAGCAGCCTGGGTCACACTAACTATGGCTACACCTTC. Translation gives CASSLGHTNYGYTF.

The rearrangement links TRBV7-9 to TRBJ1-2; the match to TRBD1 covers 9 bases. The V gene end was trimmed by 5 bases and the J gene end by 5 bases; junction bases not matched to a gene: 3. Germline V gene sequence: CDR1 SEHNR, CDR2 FQNEAQ (reference sequence). The length of the CDR3 is 13 residues. DNA for the CDR3: TGTGCCAGCAGCCGGACAGGGGTATATGGCTACACCTTC. It translates to CASSRTGVYGYTF.

The CDR3 nucleotides are TGTGCCAGCAGCCCTTCCAGCCTGGGGGGGGGAGTCTCCTACAATGAGCAGTTCTTC. This gives the protein CASSPSSLGGGVSYNEQFF. The chain is built from TRBV7-8 and TRBJ2-1, with 7 bases aligning to TRBD2. The CDR3 has 19 residues. V lost 5 bases to trimming and J lost 0 bases; unmatched junction nucleotides: 16. Germline loops: CDR1 SGHVS, CDR2 FQNEAQ.

This clone occurred once. The V and J genes are TRBV4-1 and TRBJ2-1; D uncertain. Germline V gives CDR1 MGHRA, CDR2 YSYEKL. The CDR3 consists of 14 residues. V was trimmed by 3 bases and J by 6 bases, leaving 12 bases between them. The CDR3 is CASSQQLSLNEQFF. CDR3 in DNA: TGCGCCAGCAGCCAGCAGCTTAGCCTCAATGAGCAGTTCTTC.

A single count supports this clone. This chain joins TRBV30 and TRBJ1-6, with 7 bases fitting TRBD1. After removal of 4 bases from V and 6 bases from J, the junction contained 12 bases not matched to a gene. There are 16 residues in the CDR3. Germline CDR1 GTSNPN, CDR2 SVGIG (reference sequence). The CDR3 DNA sequence: TGTGCCTGGAACGTCAGACAGGGTATCTCTAATTCACCCCTCCACTTT. It specifies CAWNVRQGISNSPLHF.